Included here is one T cell receptor beta chain sequence, with context. Its antigen is not known. The same CDR3 is also encoded by other DNA sequences in this sample. Deep-level running was used for the assay. As originally analysed: Filtering differed, since immunoSEQ gave only junction sequences and no quality scores. This table comes from immunoSEQ multiplex PCR, and its TCRdb copy is limited to in-frame clones, with some not included. Clonal size and the V and J genes are those of that table, whereas D and trimming came from the DNA. The sample includes a few million clones, roughly 93% seen only once; the top ten take less than 2%. Trimming left V 3 bases short and J 2 bases short, with 7 bases between. Germline loops: CDR1 LNHDA, CDR2 SQIVND (reference sequence). CDR3 length: 13 residues. This record comes from a study of shared clonotypes between healthy human individuals. Study-wide findings and caveats: Sampling covered nothing but blood. Tissue TCR repertoires likely differ from those found in blood.

CD45RO-negative, CCR7-selected cells formed the naive CD8 fraction, which excluded terminally differentiated effector memory CD45RA+ cells. This chain uses TRBV19 with TRBJ1-1; D is possibly TRBD1 (6 bases). Material for sequencing was naive CD8+ T cells from PBMCs. The TCR was taken from a man aged 18 to 29 in good health. Some clones in this sample may be carry-over from other donors' samples. CDR3 sequence (DNA): TGTGCCAGTAGTATTGGGGGCAACACTGAAGCTTTCTTT. This gives the protein CASSIGGNTEAFF.